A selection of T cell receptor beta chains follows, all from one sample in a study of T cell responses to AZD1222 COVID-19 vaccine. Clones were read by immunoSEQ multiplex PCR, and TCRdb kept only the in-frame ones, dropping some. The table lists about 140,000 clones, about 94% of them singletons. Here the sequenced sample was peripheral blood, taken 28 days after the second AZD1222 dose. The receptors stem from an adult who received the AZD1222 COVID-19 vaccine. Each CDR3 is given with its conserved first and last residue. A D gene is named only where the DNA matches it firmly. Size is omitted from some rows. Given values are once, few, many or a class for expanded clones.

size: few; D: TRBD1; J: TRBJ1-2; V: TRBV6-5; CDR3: CASRTAGGDGYTF; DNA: TGTGCCAGCAGGACCGCAGGGGGGGATGGCTACACCTTC
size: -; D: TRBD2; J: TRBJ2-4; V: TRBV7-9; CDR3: CASSLDKRGGENIQYF; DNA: TGTGCCAGCAGCTTAGATAAGCGGGGAGGGGAAAACATTCAGTACTTC
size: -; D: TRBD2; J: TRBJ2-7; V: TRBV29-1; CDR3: CSVDPSGASYEQYF; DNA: TGCAGCGTCGACCCTAGCGGAGCCTCCTACGAGCAGTACTTC
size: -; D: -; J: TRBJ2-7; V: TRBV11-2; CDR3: CASSLARDLIAYEQYF; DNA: TGTGCCAGCAGCTTAGCGCGAGACCTAATTGCCTACGAGCAGTACTTC
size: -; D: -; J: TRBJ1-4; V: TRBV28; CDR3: CASSLSGLFVKLFF; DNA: TGTGCCAGCAGTTTATCAGGGTTATTCGTAAAACTGTTTTTT
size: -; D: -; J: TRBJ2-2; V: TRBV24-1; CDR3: CATSALFGELFF; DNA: TGTGCCACCAGCGCGTTATTCGGGGAGCTGTTTTTT
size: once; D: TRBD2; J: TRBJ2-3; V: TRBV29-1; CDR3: CSVDTGELAAFTDTQYF; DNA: TGCAGCGTTGATACGGGAGAGCTAGCGGCTTTTACAGATACGCAGTATTTT
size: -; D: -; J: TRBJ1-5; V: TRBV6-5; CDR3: CASSLGSGNQPQHF; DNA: TGTGCCAGCAGTCTAGGGTCCGGGAATCAGCCCCAGCATTTT
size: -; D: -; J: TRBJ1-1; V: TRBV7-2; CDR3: CASSSSSGDTEAFF; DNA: TGTGCCAGCAGCTCCTCCTCCGGAGACACTGAAGCTTTCTTT
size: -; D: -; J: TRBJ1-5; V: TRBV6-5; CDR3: CASRVGNQPQHF; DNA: TGTGCCAGCAGGGTAGGCAATCAGCCCCAGCATTTT
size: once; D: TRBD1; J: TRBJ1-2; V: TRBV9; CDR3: CASSVGGGDGGYTF; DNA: TGTGCCAGCAGCGTCGGAGGGGGCGACGGTGGCTACACCTTC
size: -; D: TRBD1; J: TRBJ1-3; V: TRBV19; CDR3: CASSIRDSPRGSGNTIYF; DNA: TGTGCCAGTAGTATACGGGACAGCCCTAGGGGCTCTGGAAACACCATATATTTT
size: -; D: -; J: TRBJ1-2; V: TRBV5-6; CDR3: CASSNPTPIRGYTF; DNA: TGTGCCAGCTCTAACCCGACCCCTATAAGGGGCTACACCTTC
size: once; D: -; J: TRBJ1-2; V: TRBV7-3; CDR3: CASSPEGVGNDGYTF; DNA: TGTGCCAGCAGCCCGGAAGGTGTAGGGAACGATGGCTACACCTTC
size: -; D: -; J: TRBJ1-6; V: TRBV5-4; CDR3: CASSLDLPGANSPLHF; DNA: TGTGCCAGCAGCTTGGACTTACCGGGAGCCAATTCACCCCTCCACTTT